A selection of T cell receptor beta chains follows, all from one sample in a study of cytomegalovirus exposure and HLA in healthy donors. TCRdb keeps only in-frame clones here, not all; method: immunoSEQ multiplex PCR. This table has 150,000 to 200,000 clones, more than 75% appearing once. The source material was PBMCs. The receptors were sampled from a woman younger than 30 in good health and CMV-seronegative. CDR3s include the opening cysteine and the closing phenylalanine or tryptophan. Fields, in order: J gene, clone size, CDR3 length, V gene, D gene, CDR3 DNA, CDR3 protein. D genes are given only for firm matches. Rows may omit the clone size; those that give it use once, few, many or a size class.

j_gene: TRBJ2-1; abundance: -; len: 16; v_gene: TRBV11-3; d_gene: -; CDR3nt: TGTGCCAGCAGCTTAAGAAGGGGTAGCTCCTACAATGAGCAGTTCTTC; CDR3aa: CASSLRRGSSYNEQFF
j_gene: TRBJ2-1; abundance: -; len: 14; v_gene: TRBV5-1; d_gene: -; CDR3nt: TGCGCCAGCAGCTTAGGTGAGGCGTACAATGAGCAGTTCTTC; CDR3aa: CASSLGEAYNEQFF
j_gene: TRBJ1-6; abundance: -; len: 16; v_gene: TRBV14; d_gene: -; CDR3nt: TGTGCCAGCAGCCTGAATCAAGGAGGGCTGGGTTCACCCCTCCACTTT; CDR3aa: CASSLNQGGLGSPLHF
j_gene: TRBJ2-7; abundance: -; len: 13; v_gene: TRBV15; d_gene: -; CDR3nt: TGTGCCACCAGCAGAGATCTAGGCTACGAGCAGTACTTC; CDR3aa: CATSRDLGYEQYF
j_gene: TRBJ1-3; abundance: once; len: 13; v_gene: TRBV7-9; d_gene: TRBD1; CDR3nt: TGTGCCAGCAGCTCAGGGGGCAGAAACACCATATATTTT; CDR3aa: CASSSGGRNTIYF
j_gene: TRBJ2-1; abundance: -; len: 15; v_gene: TRBV18; d_gene: TRBD1; CDR3nt: TGTGCCAGCTCACCACCGGGACAGGTTTACAATGAGCAGTTCTTC; CDR3aa: CASSPPGQVYNEQFF
j_gene: TRBJ1-6; abundance: -; len: 15; v_gene: TRBV2; d_gene: TRBD1; CDR3nt: TGTGCCAGCAGTGGGGAGGGACAGGGTAATTCACCCCTCCACTTT; CDR3aa: CASSGEGQGNSPLHF
j_gene: TRBJ1-1; abundance: -; len: 14; v_gene: TRBV5-1; d_gene: TRBD1; CDR3nt: TGCGCCAGCAGCCCGGGACAGTTAGACACTGAAGCTTTCTTT; CDR3aa: CASSPGQLDTEAFF
j_gene: TRBJ2-3; abundance: few; len: 16; v_gene: TRBV5-6; d_gene: -; CDR3nt: TGTGCCAGCAGCTTGGCTACGCTACCGAGCACAGATACGCAGTATTTT; CDR3aa: CASSLATLPSTDTQYF
j_gene: TRBJ2-2; abundance: -; len: 15; v_gene: TRBV18; d_gene: -; CDR3nt: TGTGCCAGCTCACCACCGCTGACACCCACCGGGGAGCTGTTTTTT; CDR3aa: CASSPPLTPTGELFF
j_gene: TRBJ1-5; abundance: -; len: 16; v_gene: TRBV28; d_gene: TRBD1; CDR3nt: TGTGCCAGCAGTTGGGGAGGGACAGGGTTCAATCAGCCCCAGCATTTT; CDR3aa: CASSWGGTGFNQPQHF
j_gene: TRBJ2-7; abundance: -; len: 12; v_gene: TRBV6-6; d_gene: -; CDR3nt: TGTGCCAGCAGTCCCGGACTTGAGGAGCAGTACTTC; CDR3aa: CASSPGLEEQYF
j_gene: TRBJ1-4; abundance: -; len: 11; v_gene: TRBV28; d_gene: -; CDR3nt: TGTGCCAGCCTAACGAATGAAAAACTGTTTTTT; CDR3aa: CASLTNEKLFF
j_gene: TRBJ2-1; abundance: -; len: 15; v_gene: TRBV30; d_gene: TRBD2; CDR3nt: TGTGCCTGGATTTTAGGTGGGGGGGCCTACAATGAGCAGTTCTTC; CDR3aa: CAWILGGGAYNEQFF
j_gene: TRBJ1-1; abundance: -; len: 12; v_gene: TRBV2; d_gene: -; CDR3nt: TGTGCCAGCTTAGGCGGGCGGGCTGAAGCTTTCTTT; CDR3aa: CASLGGRAEAFF
j_gene: TRBJ2-1; abundance: -; len: 15; v_gene: TRBV25-1; d_gene: -; CDR3nt: TGTGCCAGCAGGGGGGGATTCGGTCCGAGGAATGAGCAGTTCTTC; CDR3aa: CASRGGFGPRNEQFF
j_gene: TRBJ1-4; abundance: few; len: 12; v_gene: TRBV10-3; d_gene: -; CDR3nt: TGTGCCGTCAGGGGCGTGAATGAAAAACTGTTTTTT; CDR3aa: CAVRGVNEKLFF
j_gene: TRBJ2-5; abundance: -; len: 14; v_gene: TRBV27; d_gene: TRBD1; CDR3nt: TGTGCCAGCAGTCCGAGGGGACAGACTTTGGCCCAGTACTTC; CDR3aa: CASSPRGQTLAQYF